This T cell receptor beta chain derives from a study of cytotoxic CD8 clonotypes in ibrutinib-treated CLL. Overall study findings and caveats: Ibrutinib response saw clonality rise, and progression saw it return toward baseline.

This CDR3 region has 15 residues. Per germline, CDR1 LGHNA and CDR2 YNFKEQ. The ends lost 4 bases at V and 4 bases at J; junction bases unmatched: 3. TCRdb keeps only in-frame clones here, not all; method: immunoSEQ multiplex PCR. The data show about 130,000 clones, with 70% to 80% seen just once and 9.5% to 15% held by the top ten. In the case of this clone: Its antigen is unidentified.

The receptor comes from a human donor with chronic lymphocytic leukemia. Sequences were derived from PBMCs, sampled after 12 months of ibrutinib treatment. The chain recombines TRBV4-2 with TRBJ2-3; 12 bases map to TRBD2. The DNA of the CDR3 is TGTGCCAGCAGCCCTCTAGCGGGAGGGGCAGATACGCAGTATTTT. Protein product: CASSPLAGGADTQYF.